Presented here are 17 T cell receptor beta chains from one specimen sequenced in a study of T cell repertoires in cytomegalovirus infection. TCRdb re-analysed the reads in MiXCR, keeping a single row per CDR3 protein. The table lists roughly 720,000 distinct CDR3 sequences, approximately 40% of them singletons. Sequences were obtained from PBMCs. Receptors were obtained from a human donor in good health (CMV status not recorded). Some clones in this sample may be carry-over from other donors' samples.

This clonotype came up many times. The chain joins TRBV7-8 to TRBJ1-2; D unclear. The V gene lost 6 bases and the J gene lost 5 bases, with 10 bases spanning the gap. Germline lookup yields CDR1 SGHVS and CDR2 FQNEAQ. The CDR3 consists of 12 residues. CDR3: CASSRPGYGYTF. The CDR3 DNA is TGTGCCAGCAGTCGACCCGGGTATGGCTACACCTTC.

The chain joins TRBV10-3 to TRBJ2-7; D is possibly TRBD2 (6 bases). The CDR3 covers 16 residues. V dropped 3 bases and J dropped 4 bases, with 19 bases sitting between them. Per germline, CDR1 ENHRY and CDR2 SYGVKD. The CDR3 bases are TGTGCCATCAGTGAACCCCCCGGGACTGGCGCGTACGAGCAGTACTTC. Its translation: CAISEPPGTGAYEQYF.

This clonotype was seen a handful of times. The chain couples TRBV20-1 to TRBJ1-5; 9 nucleotides agree with TRBD1. Germline V gives CDR1 DFQATT, CDR2 SNEGSKA (reference sequence). J gave up 5 bases and V 5 bases, and 7 bases lay outside the gene matches. The CDR3 is made up of 14 amino acids. CDR3 protein: CSASTTGGYQPQHF. The CDR3 nucleotides read TGCAGTGCTTCTACGACAGGGGGGTATCAGCCCCAGCATTTT.

In this sample, this clonotype turned up many times. The chain recombines TRBV19 with TRBJ1-1; TRBD1 might be the D (5 bases). Trimming pared 9 bases from V and 10 bases from J, leaving 15 bases between. Germline CDR1 and CDR2: LNHDA and SQIVND (reference sequence). The CDR3 is 11 residues long. CDR3 coding DNA: TGTGCCAGCAGCCCCGGGAGGGGAGCTTTCTTT. This encodes CASSPGRGAFF.

For this clonotype: Its ends do not fully match the called genes, so a read error is possible. This rearrangement joins TRBV19 to TRBJ2-7, with 7 positions matching TRBD2. This CDR3 contains 13 residues. In germline, CDR1 is LNHDA, CDR2 SQIVND (reference sequence). For the CDR3, the DNA is TGTGCCTGTAGTATGGGAGGGGATTACGAGCAGTACTTC. Translating gives CACSMGGDYEQYF.

This clonotype was detected many times. V is TRBV7-8 and J is TRBJ2-1; 12 nucleotides agree with TRBD2. Trimming cost V 3 bases and J 0 bases; bases outside gene matches: 6. This CDR3 has 18 residues. CDR1 is SGHVS and CDR2 is FQNEAQ in the germline V gene. CDR3 loop: CASSLVLAGGVSYNEQFF. The CDR3 region has the DNA TGTGCCAGCAGCTTGGTCCTAGCGGGAGGGGTCTCCTACAATGAGCAGTTCTTC.

This clonotype appeared many times. The chain is built from TRBV7-2 and TRBJ1-1, with TRBD1 as a possible D gene (6 bases). The germline CDR1 and CDR2 sequences are SGHTA and FQGNSA. This CDR3 comprises 14 residues. Between the trimmed V and J ends, which lost 0 bases and 6 bases, there was a span of 11 bases. CDR3 sequence reads: CASSLATDRSEAFF. The CDR3, as DNA: TGTGCCAGCAGCTTAGCGACGGACAGATCTGAAGCTTTCTTT.

Remarks on this clonotype: A read error may produce the germline difference seen at one junction end. This chain links TRBV27 with TRBJ2-2; 7 positions agree with TRBD1. This CDR3 is built from 13 residues. The V gene's germline CDR1 is MNHEY and CDR2 SMNVEV (reference sequence). The CDR3 protein is CARRGYETGELFF. In nucleotides, the CDR3 is TGTGCCCGCAGGGGGTACGAGACCGGGGAGCTGTTTTTT.

The chain is built from TRBV5-1 and TRBJ2-1; TRBD1 is a possible D gene (6 bases). V lost 5 bases and J 5 bases, leaving 11 bases between the germline ends. Germline assignment: CDR1 SGHRS and CDR2 YFSETQ. This CDR3 contains 13 residues. The CDR3 loop is CASSYTGNNEQFF. The CDR3 DNA reads as TGCGCCAGCAGTTATACAGGGAACAATGAGCAGTTCTTC.

The chain uses TRBV6-1 and TRBJ2-7, with 9 nucleotides matching TRBD1. This CDR3 region has 15 residues. Trimming removed 5 bases from V and 2 bases from J; junction bases left unmatched: 7. Germline V gene sequence: CDR1 MNHNS, CDR2 SASEGT. This CDR3 is CASSRGQGMPYEQYF. The CDR3, as DNA: TGTGCCAGCAGTCGTGGACAGGGGATGCCCTACGAGCAGTACTTC.

Concerning this clonotype: One base away lies a much larger clone, so this may be a sequencing read error. V usage is TRBV7-8 and J usage is TRBJ2-1; D might be TRBD1 or TRBD2, each matching 5 bases. Germline assignment: CDR1 SGHVS and CDR2 FQNEAQ. The CDR3 totals 14 residues. The V end lost 2 bases, the J end lost 12 bases, and 17 bases lay between the germline ends. DNA of the CDR3: TGTGCCAGCAGCTTAATCTTGGGACCACCGACGCAGTTCTTC. Its translation: CASSLILGPPTQFF.

This clonotype appeared many times. This chain links TRBV7-8 with TRBJ2-7, with no clear D. Deletions cut 5 bases from V and 4 bases from J, with 18 bases between. Germline V lookup: CDR1 SGHVS, CDR2 FQNEAQ. The CDR3 runs 15 residues. The CDR3 region has the DNA TGTGCCAGCAGCCTTACGTGGGTACCCCCTTACGAGCAGTACTTC. It translates to CASSLTWVPPYEQYF.

The V and J genes are TRBV27 and TRBJ2-7; 7 bases match TRBD1. Germline CDR1 reads MNHEY; CDR2 reads SMNVEV (reference sequence). J lost 8 bases, V lost 8 bases, and 12 bases had no gene match. The CDR3 is 13 amino acids. The CDR3: CASSTGVEYKQYV. Here the CDR3 DNA reads TGTGCCAGCTCAACAGGGGTAGAATACAAGCAGTACGTC.

This chain links TRBV19 with TRBJ1-2; tentatively, D is TRBD1 (5 bases). The CDR3 length is 13 residues. V was pared by 5 bases and J by 5 bases, with 12 bases between. The germline gives CDR1 LNHDA, CDR2 SQIVND (reference sequence). In DNA form, the CDR3 reads TGTGCCAGTAGTCGTACAGGCACTTATGGCTACACCTTC. It encodes CASSRTGTYGYTF.

This clonotype was observed a few times. The chain joins TRBV14 to TRBJ2-3, with 7 bases aligning to TRBD1. V gave up 4 bases and J gave up 0 bases; unmatched junction bases: 4. CDR1 is SGHDN and CDR2 is FVKESK in the germline V gene. This CDR3 is built from 15 residues. The CDR3 DNA reads as TGTGCCAGCAGCCGTGACAGGGAGAGCACAGATACGCAGTATTTT. This gives the protein CASSRDRESTDTQYF. The full variable domain, its missing parts supplied by reference TRBV14 and TRBJ2-3, is EAGVTQFPSHSVIEKGQTVTLRCDPISGHDNLYWYRRVMGKEIKFLLHFVKESKQDESGMPNNRFLAERTGGTYSTLKVQPAELEDSGVYFCASSRDRESTDTQYFGPGTRLTVL.

The chain employs TRBV6-5 and TRBJ1-2; no clear D gene. The CDR3 loop spans 15 amino acids. V was pared by 7 bases and J by 4 bases, with 19 bases between. CDR1 MNHEY and CDR2 SVGAGI come from the germline V gene. DNA for the CDR3: TGTGCCAGCACAATGGGTCCCTTAACGGGCTATGGCTACACCTTC. Translation gives CASTMGPLTGYGYTF.

J is TRBJ1-5 and V is TRBV6-1, with D perhaps matching TRBD1 (5 bases). This CDR3 spans 14 amino acids. Trimming pared 5 bases from V and 1 base from J, leaving 9 bases between. The germline gives CDR1 MNHNS, CDR2 SASEGT. The CDR3 here is CASSPQVSNQPQHF. CDR3 bases: TGTGCCAGCAGTCCACAGGTCAGCAATCAGCCCCAGCATTTT.